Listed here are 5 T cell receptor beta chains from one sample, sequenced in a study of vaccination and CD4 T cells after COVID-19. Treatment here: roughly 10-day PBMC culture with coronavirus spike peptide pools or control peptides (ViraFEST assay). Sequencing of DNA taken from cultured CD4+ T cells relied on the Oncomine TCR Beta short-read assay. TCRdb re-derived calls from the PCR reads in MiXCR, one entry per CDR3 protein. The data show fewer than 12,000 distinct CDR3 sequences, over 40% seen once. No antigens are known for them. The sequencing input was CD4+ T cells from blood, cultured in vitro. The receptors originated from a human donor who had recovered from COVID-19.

DNA of the CDR3: TGCAGTGCAAGTAAGGCCGGAAGGGACACTGAAGCTTTCTTT. Its translation: CSASKAGRDTEAFF. The rearrangement links TRBV20-1 to TRBJ1-1; D gene unclear. Trimming stripped 6 bases from V and 3 bases from J, with 17 bases between. CDR3 length: 14 residues. Looked up from germline, CDR1 is DFQATT and CDR2 is SNEGSKA (reference sequence).

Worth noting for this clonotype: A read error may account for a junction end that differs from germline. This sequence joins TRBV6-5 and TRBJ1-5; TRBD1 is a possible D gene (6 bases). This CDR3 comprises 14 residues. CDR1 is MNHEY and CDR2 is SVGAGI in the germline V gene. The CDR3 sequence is CASGYAGDNQPQHF. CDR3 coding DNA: TGTGCCAGCGGTTATGCAGGGGATAATCAGCCCCAGCATTTT.

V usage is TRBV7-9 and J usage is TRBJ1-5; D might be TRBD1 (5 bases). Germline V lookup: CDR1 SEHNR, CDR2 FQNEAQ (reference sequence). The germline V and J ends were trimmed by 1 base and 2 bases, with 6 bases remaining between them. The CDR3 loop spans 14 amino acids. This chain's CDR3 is CASSLVGGNQPQHF. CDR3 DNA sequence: TGTGCCAGCAGCTTAGTAGGGGGCAATCAGCCCCAGCATTTT.

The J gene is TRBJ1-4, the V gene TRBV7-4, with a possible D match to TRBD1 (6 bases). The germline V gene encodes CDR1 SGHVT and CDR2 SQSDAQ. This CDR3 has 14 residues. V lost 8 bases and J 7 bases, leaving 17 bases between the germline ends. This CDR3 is CASSGGGDSEKLFF. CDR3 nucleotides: TGTGCCAGCTCCGGAGGGGGGGATAGTGAAAAACTGTTTTTT. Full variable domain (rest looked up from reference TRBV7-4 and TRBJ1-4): GAGVSQSPRYKVAKRGRDVALRCDSISGHVTLYWYRQTLGQGSEVLTYSQSDAQRDKSGRPSGRFSAERPERSVSTLKIQRTEQGDSAVYLCASSGGGDSEKLFFGSGTQLSVL.

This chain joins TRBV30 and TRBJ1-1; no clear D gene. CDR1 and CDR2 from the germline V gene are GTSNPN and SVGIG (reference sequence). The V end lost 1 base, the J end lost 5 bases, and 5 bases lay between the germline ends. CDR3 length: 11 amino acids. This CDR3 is CAWSGRTEAFF. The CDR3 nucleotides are TGTGCCTGGAGTGGGAGGACTGAAGCTTTCTTT.